The rows below give T cell receptor beta chains drawn from one sample of a study of cytotoxic CD8 clonotypes in ibrutinib-treated CLL. Assay used: immunoSEQ multiplex PCR; TCRdb lists only in-frame clones, some missing. The sample lists 250,000 to 350,000 clones, 76% seen once, with roughly 5.7% in the top ten. Sequencing used PBMCs, obtained at disease progression, from a patient treated with ibrutinib. All receptors come from a human donor with chronic lymphocytic leukemia. CDR3s include the opening cysteine and the closing phenylalanine or tryptophan. Fields, in order: clone size, D gene, J gene, V gene, CDR3 DNA, CDR3 protein. The D gene is left open where the match is weak. Rows give clone size only sometimes, using once, few, many, or a class for an expanded clone.

NA NA TRBJ2-7 TRBV6-5 TGTGCCAGCAGTTACTTATACGAGCAGTACTTC CASSYLYEQYF
NA NA TRBJ1-6 TRBV5-6 TGTGCCAGCAGCTTGACTGGGACGGTCTCCTATAATTCACCCCTCCACTTT CASSLTGTVSYNSPLHF
NA NA TRBJ1-5 TRBV14 TGTGCCAGCAGCCAAGCCCCAGGCGTTTATCAGCCCCAGCATTTT CASSQAPGVYQPQHF
NA TRBD1 TRBJ1-2 TRBV14 TGTGCCAGCAGCCAACGAGAGGACAGGGGGAGGACTGGCTACACCTTC CASSQREDRGRTGYTF
NA NA TRBJ2-1 TRBV10-1 TGCGCCAGCAGTGGGTGGGACCGCAATGAGCAGTTCTTC CASSGWDRNEQFF
NA TRBD1 TRBJ1-2 TRBV11-2 TGTGCCAGCAGCTTGACCCTCCCAGAATCCTTGGGACAGACCTATGGCTACACCTTC CASSLTLPESLGQTYGYTF
few TRBD2 TRBJ2-5 TRBV4-1 TGCGCCAGCAGCCGCGATAGCGGGAGGGGGGAGACCCAGTACTTC CASSRDSGRGETQYF
NA NA TRBJ2-3 TRBV5-1 TGCGCCAGCAGCTCAATGGGGGCCGGGGCGACAGATACGCAGTATTTT CASSSMGAGATDTQYF
NA TRBD1 TRBJ1-3 TRBV6-5 TGTGCCAGCAGGGGGGACAGGGGAGTCACCATATATTTT CASRGDRGVTIYF
once NA TRBJ1-1 TRBV18 TGTGCCAGCTCACCAATCAGGGGCGGCACTGAAGCTTTCTTT CASSPIRGGTEAFF
NA NA TRBJ2-2 TRBV23-1 TGCGCCAGCAGTCAATGCGTCCTCCTAGGGGGAGGTTCCGGGGAGCTGTTTTTT CASSQCVLLGGGSGELFF
NA TRBD2 TRBJ2-7 TRBV15 TGTGCCACCAGCGCCTTTAGCGGGGGCTCCTACGAGCAGTACTTC CATSAFSGGSYEQYF
few NA TRBJ1-1 TRBV2 TGTGCCAGCAGTGATCCGGGGAACACTGAAGCTTTCTTT CASSDPGNTEAFF
NA NA TRBJ2-7 TRBV18 TGTGCCAGCTCACCGGCACTTACCTACGAGCAGTACTTC CASSPALTYEQYF
NA TRBD1 TRBJ1-6 TRBV7-9 TGTGCCAGCAGCTCAACAGGGGGCTCCTCACCCCTCCACTTT CASSSTGGSSPLHF
NA NA TRBJ1-2 TRBV18 TGTGCCAGCTCTCCAGAATTCGACTATGGCTACACCTTC CASSPEFDYGYTF
few NA TRBJ1-5 TRBV10-1 TGCGCCAGCAGTGAGTCCGGAGAAAATCAGCCCCAGCATTTT CASSESGENQPQHF
NA NA TRBJ2-7 TRBV28 TGTGCCAGCAGTATACCAGGCGAGACCTACGAGCAGTACTTC CASSIPGETYEQYF
NA NA TRBJ2-7 TRBV11-1 TGTGCCAGCAGCTTAGATTGGATGGGCGAGCAGTACTTC CASSLDWMGEQYF
NA NA TRBJ2-7 TRBV7-8 TGTGCCAGCAGCCGCGGATTAGGCGAGCAGTACTTC CASSRGLGEQYF
NA NA TRBJ1-1 TRBV19 TGTGCCAGTAGGAGAGGCAGATTGAACACTGAAGCTTTCTTT CASRRGRLNTEAFF
NA NA TRBJ2-1 TRBV6-4 TGTGCCAGCGGGAACAGGGATAGCTCCTACAATGAGCAGTTCTTC CASGNRDSSYNEQFF
NA NA TRBJ2-1 TRBV29-1 TGCAGCGTCCATTATCCCCGGACCGCTGATTACAATGAGCAGTTCTTC CSVHYPRTADYNEQFF
NA NA TRBJ2-1 TRBV6-1 TGTGCCAGCACGAATCGACAGGCCTACAATGAGCAGTTCTTC CASTNRQAYNEQFF
once TRBD1 TRBJ2-7 TRBV7-9 TGTGCCAGCAGCTTCTGGTACAGGGGGCGGTGGGAGCAGTACTTC CASSFWYRGRWEQYF
NA NA TRBJ2-5 TRBV25-1 TGTGCCAGCAGCCATACCAACCAAGAGACCCAGTACTTC CASSHTNQETQYF
few TRBD1 TRBJ2-7 TRBV5-1 TGCGCCAGCAGCCGGGGACAGGGGTACGAGCAGTACTTC CASSRGQGYEQYF
NA NA TRBJ2-5 TRBV7-3 TGTGCCAGCAGCTTAATGGGTACTACTCAAGAGACCCAGTACTTC CASSLMGTTQETQYF
NA TRBD2 TRBJ2-2 TRBV9 TGTGCCAGCAATCGTCTGGGACTAGCGGGAGTGGGCACCGGGGAGCTGTTTTTT CASNRLGLAGVGTGELFF
NA TRBD2 TRBJ2-7 TRBV10-3 TGTGCCATCAGTGATAGCGGGTCCTACGAGCAGTACTTC CAISDSGSYEQYF
NA TRBD2 TRBJ2-3 TRBV15 TGTGCCACCAGCCAACCTATTCGGGGACTAGCGGGAGTTGGAGATACGCAGTATTTT CATSQPIRGLAGVGDTQYF
few NA TRBJ1-2 TRBV6-1 TGTGCCAGCAGTTTATATGGCTACACCTTC CASSLYGYTF
few TRBD1 TRBJ1-2 TRBV29-1 TGCAGCGTTGAGGGCAGGGGGCACTATGGCTACACCTTC CSVEGRGHYGYTF
NA NA TRBJ2-3 TRBV19 TGTGCCACCGCCCCGGCGGGGAGCACAGATACGCAGTATTTT CATAPAGSTDTQYF
once TRBD1 TRBJ2-7 TRBV29-1 TGCAGCGTTGAGAACGGGACAGGGATATACGAGCAGTACTTC CSVENGTGIYEQYF
many TRBD1 TRBJ1-2 TRBV5-1 TGCGCCAGCAGCTTGTCGGGCAGGGGGACTGGCTACACCTTC CASSLSGRGTGYTF
few TRBD1 TRBJ2-7 TRBV2 TGTGCCAGCAGAGGGGGCACCTCCTACGAGCAGTACTTC CASRGGTSYEQYF
NA NA TRBJ2-5 TRBV5-1 TGCGCCAGCAGCTTGACAGAAGAGACCCAGTACTTC CASSLTEETQYF
few TRBD2 TRBJ2-7 TRBV6-6 TGTGCCAGCAGTTACGGACTAGCGGGAACCTACGAGCAGTACTTC CASSYGLAGTYEQYF
few TRBD2 TRBJ2-7 TRBV18 TGTGCCAGCTCACCACTGACTAGCGGGGCTTACGAGCAGTACTTC CASSPLTSGAYEQYF
NA TRBD2 TRBJ2-5 TRBV2 TGTGCCAGCAGTGAATTAGGAAGGGGGACTAGCGGGAGGGCCGGGGAGACCCAGTACTTC CASSELGRGTSGRAGETQYF